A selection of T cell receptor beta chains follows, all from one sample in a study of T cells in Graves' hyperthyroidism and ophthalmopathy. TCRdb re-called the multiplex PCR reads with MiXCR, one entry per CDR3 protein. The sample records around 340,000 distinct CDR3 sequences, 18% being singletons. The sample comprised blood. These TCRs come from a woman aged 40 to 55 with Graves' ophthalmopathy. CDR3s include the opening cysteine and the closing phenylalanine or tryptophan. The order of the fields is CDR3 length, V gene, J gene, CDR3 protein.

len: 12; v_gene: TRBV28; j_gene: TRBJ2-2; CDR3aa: CASSLFRGELFF
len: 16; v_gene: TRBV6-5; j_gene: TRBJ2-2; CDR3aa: CASSYGTAPNTGELFF
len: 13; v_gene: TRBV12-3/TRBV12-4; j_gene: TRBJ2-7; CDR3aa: CASSSTDSYEQYF
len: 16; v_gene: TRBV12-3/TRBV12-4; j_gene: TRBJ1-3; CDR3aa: CASSFVAGRPGNTIYF
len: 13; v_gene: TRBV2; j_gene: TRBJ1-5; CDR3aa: CASRTGTSSPQHF
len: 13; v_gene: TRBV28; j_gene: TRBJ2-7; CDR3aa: CASSFPVTYEQYF
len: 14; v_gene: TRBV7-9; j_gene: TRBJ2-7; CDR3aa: CASSSRGYDYEQYF
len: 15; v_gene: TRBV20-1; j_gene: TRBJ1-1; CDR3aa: CSARDLGRMNTEAFF
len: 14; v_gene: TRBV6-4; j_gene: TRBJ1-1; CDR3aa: CASFLTGNPNEAFF
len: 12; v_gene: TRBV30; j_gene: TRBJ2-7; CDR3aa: CAWSAREGEQYF
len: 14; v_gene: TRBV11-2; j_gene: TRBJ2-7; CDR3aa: CASRLGLAGGPQYF
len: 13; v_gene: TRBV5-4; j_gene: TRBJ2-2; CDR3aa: CASRGATTGELFF
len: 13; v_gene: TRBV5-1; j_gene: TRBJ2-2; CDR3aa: CASSLDGTGELFF
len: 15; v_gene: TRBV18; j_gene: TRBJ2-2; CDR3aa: CASSPAGPNTGELFF
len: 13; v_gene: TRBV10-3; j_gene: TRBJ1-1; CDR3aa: CAIKRGVNTEAFF
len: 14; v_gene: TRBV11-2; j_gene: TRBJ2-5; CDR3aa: CASSLEPFRETQYF
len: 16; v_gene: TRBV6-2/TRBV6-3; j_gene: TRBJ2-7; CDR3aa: CASSYKTGQGGWEQYF
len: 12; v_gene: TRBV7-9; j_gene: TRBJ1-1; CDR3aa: CASLGVNTEAFF
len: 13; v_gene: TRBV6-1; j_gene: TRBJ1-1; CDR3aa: CASSDGSHTEAFF
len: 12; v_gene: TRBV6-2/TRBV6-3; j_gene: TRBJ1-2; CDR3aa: CASSSLTASYTF
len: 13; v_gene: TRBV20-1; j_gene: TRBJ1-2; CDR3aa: CSARDARNYGYTF
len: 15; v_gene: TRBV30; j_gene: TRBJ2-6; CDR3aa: CAWSVPQTGANVLTF